Each of the 14 T cell receptor beta chains below was sequenced from the same sample in a study of T cell responses to AZD1222 COVID-19 vaccine. Sequenced by immunoSEQ multiplex PCR; TCRdb stores in-frame clones only, minus some. The sample comprises fewer than 130,000 clones, 70% to 90% of which are singletons, and 3.2% rests with the top ten. The material was peripheral blood, obtained on day 0 of AZD1222 vaccination. Every receptor here comes from an adult in good health.

J is TRBJ2-3 and V is TRBV5-1; perhaps TRBD1 as D (5 bases). V was pared by 6 bases and J by 4 bases, with 12 bases between. The germline V gene has CDR1 SGHRS and CDR2 YFSETQ. The CDR3 is 13 amino acids. The CDR3 protein is CASKGLGADTQYF. The CDR3 DNA is TGCGCCAGCAAAGGATTAGGGGCAGATACGCAGTATTTT. Based on the CDR3 plus reference TRBV5-1 and TRBJ2-3, the full variable domain is KAGVTQTPRYLIKTRGQQVTLSCSPISGHRSVSWYQQTPGQGLQFLFEYFSETQRNKGNFPGRFSGRQFSNSRSEMNVSTLELGDSALYLCASKGLGADTQYFGPGTRLTVL.

The rearrangement uses TRBV19 and TRBJ1-1; D is ambiguous. This CDR3 has 13 amino acids. Germline lookup yields CDR1 LNHDA and CDR2 SQIVND (reference sequence). Between the trimmed V and J ends, which lost 6 bases and 1 base, there was a span of 9 bases. CDR3 sequence reads: CASSTNKNTEAFF. The CDR3 DNA reads TGTGCCAGTAGCACTAACAAGAACACTGAAGCTTTCTTT.

The V gene is TRBV4-3, the J gene TRBJ2-4, with a weak D call TRBD2 (5 bases). The CDR3 spans 16 residues. The V and J ends lost 0 bases and 5 bases respectively, with 14 bases between them. The germline V gene has CDR1 LGHNA and CDR2 YSLEER. The CDR3 loop reads CASSQDRRTPQNIQYF. CDR3 sequence (DNA): TGCGCCAGCAGCCAAGATAGGAGGACGCCACAAAACATTCAGTACTTC.

The chain combines TRBV30 with TRBJ1-6; 10 nucleotides align to TRBD1. The CDR3 totals 15 residues. Trimming removed 5 bases from V and 1 base from J; junction bases left unmatched: 2. Germline lookup yields CDR1 GTSNPN and CDR2 SVGIG (reference sequence). CDR3 DNA sequence: TGTGCCTGGGACAGGGGGCGATCCTATAATTCACCCCTCCACTTT. This encodes CAWDRGRSYNSPLHF.

V is TRBV9 and J is TRBJ1-5, with 8 positions matching TRBD1. Germline values: CDR1 SGDLS, CDR2 YYNGEE. The CDR3 is made up of 15 amino acids. J gave up 3 bases and V 4 bases, and 6 bases lay outside the gene matches. The CDR3 spells CASSHRGEYNQPQHF. CDR3 DNA sequence: TGTGCCAGCAGCCACAGGGGGGAGTACAATCAGCCCCAGCATTTT. Full variable domain (rest looked up from reference TRBV9 and TRBJ1-5): DSGVTQTPKHLITATGQRVTLRCSPRSGDLSVYWYQQSLDQGLQFLIQYYNGEERAKGNILERFSAQQFPDLHSELNLSSLELGDSALYFCASSHRGEYNQPQHFGDGTRLSIL.

This chain connects TRBV3-1 (or the pseudogene TRBV3-2) to TRBJ1-3; D not resolved. Looked up from germline, CDR1 is LGHDT and CDR2 is YNNKEL (reference sequence). There are 14 residues in the CDR3. Between the trimmed V and J ends, which lost 5 bases and 4 bases, there was a span of 12 bases. The CDR3 sequence: CASSFESSGNTIYF. For the CDR3, the DNA is TGTGCCAGCAGCTTTGAGTCATCCGGAAACACCATATATTTT.

This chain uses TRBV20-1 with TRBJ1-2; 7 positions match TRBD1. Trimming cost V 3 bases and J 5 bases; bases outside gene matches: 9. The CDR3 runs to 14 residues. Per germline, CDR1 DFQATT and CDR2 SNEGSKA (reference sequence). CDR3 protein: CSASSGTASYGYTF. CDR3 nucleotide sequence: TGCAGTGCTAGTAGCGGGACAGCTAGTTATGGCTACACCTTC.

The chain recombines TRBV5-4 with TRBJ1-2; 11 bases fit TRBD1. Per the germline V gene, CDR1 is SGHNT and CDR2 is YYREEE (reference sequence). Germline trimming cut 3 bases from V and 5 bases from J; bases unmatched to any gene: 9. The CDR3 consists of 16 residues. CDR3 amino acids: CASSSLDRGLTYGYTF. The DNA for the CDR3 is TGTGCCAGCAGCTCCCTGGACAGGGGGCTAACTTATGGCTACACCTTC.

The rearrangement joins TRBV3-1 (or the pseudogene TRBV3-2) to TRBJ1-5; 10 nucleotides align to TRBD1. V shed 4 bases, J shed 6 bases, and the junction held 3 bases outside the gene matches. This CDR3 is 14 amino acids long. CDR1 and CDR2 from the germline V gene are LGHDT and YNNKEL (reference sequence). CDR3: CASSRGTGVQPQHF. For the CDR3, the DNA is TGTGCCAGCAGCCGAGGGACAGGGGTTCAGCCCCAGCATTTT.

This rearrangement joins TRBV13 to TRBJ2-2; D ambiguous. The ends were cut back, 5 bases at V and 4 bases at J, with 11 bases in the middle. The CDR3 length is 14 residues. Germline V gives CDR1 PRHDT, CDR2 FYEKMQ (reference sequence). The CDR3 DNA reads as TGTGCCAGCAGCCTTAATACGGCCACCGGGGAGCTGTTTTTT. Translated, it gives CASSLNTATGELFF.

This chain joins TRBV5-6 and TRBJ1-6; 8 bases align to TRBD1. Germline loops: CDR1 SGHDT, CDR2 YYEEEE. The CDR3 runs 16 residues. Losses at the gene ends were 4 bases for V and 5 bases for J; bases not matched to a gene: 8. The DNA of the CDR3 is TGTGCCAGCAGCCTGAGGACAGGGAAGAATAATTCACCCCTCCACTTT. This gives the protein CASSLRTGKNNSPLHF.

Only one count was recorded for this clone. One end of the junction varies from germline; a read error may be responsible. This chain uses TRBV3-1 (or the pseudogene TRBV3-2) with TRBJ1-1; 9 bases agree with TRBD1. This CDR3 region has 14 residues. Per the germline V gene, CDR1 is LGHDT and CDR2 is YNNKEL (reference sequence). This chain's CDR3 is CASSQPDRGGSPRF. CDR3 nucleotide sequence: TGTGCCAGCAGCCAACCGGACAGGGGAGGTTCCCCCCGCTTT.

The chain is built from TRBV7-2 and TRBJ1-1, with no clear D. Trimming left V 2 bases short and J 0 bases short, with 10 bases between. CDR3 length: 15 residues. Germline-derived CDR1 and CDR2 are SGHTA and FQGNSA. CDR3 DNA: TGTGCCAGCAGCTTAAGGTGGCGGCTGAACACTGAAGCTTTCTTT. It specifies CASSLRWRLNTEAFF.

The gene calls are TRBV27 and TRBJ1-1, with 7 bases lining up with TRBD1. The junction had 9 bases not matched to a gene; V was cut back by 4 bases and J by 4 bases. The CDR3 length is 15 residues. From germline, CDR1 is MNHEY and CDR2 SMNVEV (reference sequence). CDR3 DNA sequence: TGTGCCAGCAGTTCGGGGGCAGGGGGATTCACTGAAGCTTTCTTT. Translation: CASSSGAGGFTEAFF.